Below are 27 T cell receptor beta chains sequenced from a single sample in a study of blood T cell repertoires in COVID-19. TCRdb's copy holds only in-frame clones and misses some; the assay was immunoSEQ multiplex PCR. The top ten hold about 2% of the sample, which has about 120,000 clones, around 78% seen once. Sequencing was performed on peripheral blood. The receptors were gathered from a man between 70 and 80 years old with acute or convalescent COVID-19.

This clone was recorded a few times. The rearrangement joins TRBV5-5 to TRBJ1-6; 7 nucleotides line up with TRBD1. With 2 bases clipped from V and 8 bases from J, the junction kept 4 bases outside the gene matches. This CDR3 has 14 residues. Looked up from germline, CDR1 is SGHKS and CDR2 is YYEKEE (reference sequence). CDR3 sequence reads: CASSLQGLDSPLHF. The CDR3 bases are TGTGCCAGCAGCTTACAGGGGTTGGATTCACCCCTCCACTTT.

This clone was observed once. The chain recombines TRBV7-8 with TRBJ1-4, with D perhaps matching TRBD1 (6 bases). Germline V gene sequence: CDR1 SGHVS, CDR2 FQNEAQ. V dropped 5 bases and J dropped 5 bases, with 15 bases sitting between them. The CDR3 loop spans 15 amino acids. The CDR3 DNA sequence: TGTGCCAGCAGCCGAGAAGGGGGTAGGAATGAAAAACTGTTTTTT. Translating it yields CASSREGGRNEKLFF.

This chain links TRBV5-1 with TRBJ1-4; 9 bases align to TRBD1. The J segment lost 5 bases and the V segment lost 4 bases, leaving 3 bases of the junction unmatched. CDR1 SGHRS and CDR2 YFSETQ come from the germline V gene. The CDR3 runs to 14 residues. The CDR3 coding sequence is TGCGCCAGCAGCAAGGGACAGGGCAATGAAAAACTGTTTTTT. Encoded protein: CASSKGQGNEKLFF. Filled out from reference TRBV5-1 and TRBJ1-4, the complete variable domain reads KAGVTQTPRYLIKTRGQQVTLSCSPISGHRSVSWYQQTPGQGLQFLFEYFSETQRNKGNFPGRFSGRQFSNSRSEMNVSTLELGDSALYLCASSKGQGNEKLFFGSGTQLSVL.

CDR3 amino acids: CASSPTPLNTGELFF. DNA for the CDR3: TGTGCCAGCAGCCCTACCCCATTGAACACCGGGGAGCTGTTTTTT. V and J are TRBV14 and TRBJ2-2; D ambiguous. CDR3 length equals 15 residues. Germline values: CDR1 SGHDN, CDR2 FVKESK. Trimming cost V 4 bases and J 1 base, with 10 bases left between them.

The gene calls are TRBV6-4 and TRBJ2-3; 12 nucleotides match TRBD2. J was trimmed by 6 bases and V by 6 bases; bases with no gene match: 7. Germline V gene data show CDR1 as MRHNA and CDR2 as SNTAGT. This CDR3 spans 15 amino acids. CDR3 nucleotides: TGTGCCAGCAGGGCGACTAGCGGGGGTTCCGATACGCAGTATTTT. It translates to CASRATSGGSDTQYF.

The chain couples TRBV6-5 to TRBJ1-4; a possible D gene is TRBD1 (5 bases). The CDR3 loop spans 15 amino acids. Looked up from germline, CDR1 is MNHEY and CDR2 is SVGAGI. Trimming left V 0 bases short and J 6 bases short, with 11 bases between. The CDR3 DNA reads as TGTGCCAGCAGTTACTCTCAAGGAGGGGATGAAAAACTGTTTTTT. Protein: CASSYSQGGDEKLFF.

V is TRBV6-6 and J is TRBJ1-3, with D hard to call. The CDR3 covers 15 residues. Germline CDR1 and CDR2: MNHNY and SVGAGI (reference sequence). The V end lost 3 bases, the J end lost 3 bases, and 12 bases lay between the germline ends. The DNA of the CDR3 is TGTGCCAGCAGTTATGAGGGTATTAATGGAAACACCATATATTTT. Protein sequence: CASSYEGINGNTIYF.

This rearrangement joins TRBV5-1 to TRBJ1-1, with 7 bases identical to TRBD1. Germline assignment: CDR1 SGHRS and CDR2 YFSETQ. Trimming at V came to 7 bases and at J to 1 base, leaving 7 bases not matched to a gene. The CDR3 totals 14 residues. In DNA, the CDR3 is TGCGCCAGCCACCCCCAGGGGGGGAACACTGAAGCTTTCTTT. Amino acid sequence: CASHPQGGNTEAFF.

This chain connects TRBV7-2 to TRBJ1-2; possibly TRBD1 for D (5 bases). The CDR3 is 15 amino acids. V lost 1 base and J 5 bases, leaving 14 bases between the germline ends. Germline-derived CDR1 and CDR2 are SGHTA and FQGNSA. Here the CDR3 reads CASSLGIGGIYGYTF. The DNA for the CDR3 is TGTGCCAGCAGCTTAGGGATTGGGGGGATTTATGGCTACACCTTC.

V and J are TRBV10-1 and TRBJ1-2; 7 bases map to TRBD1. Germline V gene sequence: CDR1 WNHNN, CDR2 SYGVQD (reference sequence). The J segment lost 1 base and the V segment lost 5 bases, leaving 4 bases of the junction unmatched. This CDR3 has 14 residues. The CDR3 bases are TGCGCCAGCAGTTTGACAGGGTTTAACTATGGCTACACCTTC. Translated, it gives CASSLTGFNYGYTF.

This chain joins TRBV19 and TRBJ2-1; 13 nucleotides agree with TRBD2. With V trimmed by 1 base and J by 1 base, 4 bases remained unmatched. The CDR3 length is 18 residues. Germline assignment: CDR1 LNHDA and CDR2 SQIVND (reference sequence). For the CDR3, the DNA is TGTGCCAGTAGTATAGGACTAGCGGGGGGTGCATCCTACAATGAGCAGTTCTTC. This sequence encodes CASSIGLAGGASYNEQFF. The full variable domain, its missing parts supplied by reference TRBV19 and TRBJ2-1, is DGGITQSPKYLFRKEGQNVTLSCEQNLNHDAMYWYRQDPGQGLRLIYYSQIVNDFQKGDIAEGYSVSREKKESFPLTVTSAQKNPTAFYLCASSIGLAGGASYNEQFFGPGTRLTVL.

The V gene is TRBV6-5, the J gene TRBJ1-3; D gene uncertain. Germline CDR1 and CDR2: MNHEY and SVGAGI. The length of the CDR3 is 13 residues. Trimming stripped 2 bases from V and 2 bases from J, with 4 bases between. The CDR3 sequence is CASSYVAGNTIYF. The DNA for the CDR3 is TGTGCCAGCAGTTACGTAGCTGGAAACACCATATATTTT.

This clone was detected a few times. V and J are TRBV5-1 and TRBJ1-5; TRBD1 aligns across 7 bases. Unmatched junction bases numbered 5, after V lost 2 bases and J lost 3 bases. CDR1 is SGHRS, CDR2 YFSETQ, per germline. The length of the CDR3 is 15 residues. CDR3 in amino acids: CASSFTGTDNQPQHF. The CDR3 DNA is TGCGCCAGCAGCTTTACCGGGACAGACAATCAGCCCCAGCATTTT.

Points on this clone: Additional DNA sequences in this sample encode the identical CDR3. V and J are TRBV7-2 and TRBJ2-1, with 11 bases fitting TRBD2. The CDR3 consists of 15 residues. V shed 5 bases and J 13 bases; nucleotides not matched to a gene: 13. The germline V gene has CDR1 SGHTA and CDR2 FQGNSA. CDR3 in DNA: TGTGCCAGCAGCAAATATAGCGGGGGGGCGGGTGGTCAGTTCTTC. Residues: CASSKYSGGAGGQFF. Based on the CDR3 plus reference TRBV7-2 and TRBJ2-1, the full variable domain is GAGVSQSPSNKVTEKGKDVELRCDPISGHTALYWYRQSLGQGLEFLIYFQGNSAPDKSGLPSDRFSAERTGGSVSTLTIQRTQQEDSAVYLCASSKYSGGAGGQFFGPGTRLTVL.

The gene calls are TRBV7-2 and TRBJ2-1, with 8 nucleotides matching TRBD2. The CDR3 is 18 residues long. V shed 1 base and J 1 base; nucleotides not matched to a gene: 9. Germline V gives CDR1 SGHTA, CDR2 FQGNSA. Here the CDR3 DNA reads TGTGCCAGCAGCTTAGGGCACGGGAGGGGCCTGTCCTACAATGAGCAGTTCTTC. Protein sequence: CASSLGHGRGLSYNEQFF.

This clone was observed a single time. The chain recombines TRBV19 with TRBJ2-7; 7 nucleotides line up with TRBD1. This CDR3 comprises 13 residues. Trimming removed 3 bases from V and 6 bases from J; junction bases left unmatched: 5. Per the germline V gene, CDR1 is LNHDA and CDR2 is SQIVND (reference sequence). The CDR3 DNA reads TGTGCCAGTAGTATCTCACAGGGGCGCGAGCAGTACTTC. Its protein is CASSISQGREQYF. The full variable domain, its missing parts supplied by reference TRBV19 and TRBJ2-7, is DGGITQSPKYLFRKEGQNVTLSCEQNLNHDAMYWYRQDPGQGLRLIYYSQIVNDFQKGDIAEGYSVSREKKESFPLTVTSAQKNPTAFYLCASSISQGREQYFGPGTRLTVT.

The V call is TRBV7-9, the J call TRBJ1-2; 7 nucleotides align to TRBD1. Germline loops: CDR1 SEHNR, CDR2 FQNEAQ (reference sequence). The CDR3 loop spans 15 amino acids. Trimming cost V 4 bases and J 6 bases; bases outside gene matches: 11. The CDR3 DNA reads TGTGCCAGCAGCTCTAGCATGGCAGGGGGTAATGGCTACACCTTC. It translates to CASSSSMAGGNGYTF. The entire variable domain, with the rest obtained from reference TRBV7-9 and TRBJ1-2, is as follows: DTGVSQNPRHKITKRGQNVTFRCDPISEHNRLYWYRQTLGQGPEFLTYFQNEAQLEKSRLLSDRFSAERPKGSFSTLEIQRTEQGDSAMYLCASSSSMAGGNGYTFGSGTRLTVV.

V is TRBV5-1 and J is TRBJ2-6; TRBD1 aligns across 7 bases. The junction had 5 bases not matched to a gene; V was cut back by 4 bases and J by 4 bases. The V gene's germline CDR1 is SGHRS and CDR2 YFSETQ. The CDR3 is 15 amino acids. CDR3 in DNA: TGCGCCAGCAGCCCCGACAGGGCCGGGGCCAACGTCCTGACTTTC. It codes for CASSPDRAGANVLTF.

The J gene is TRBJ2-3, the V gene TRBV5-4, with D perhaps TRBD2 (6 bases). V lost 0 bases to trimming and J lost 2 bases, with 7 bases between them. This CDR3 has 14 amino acids. CDR1 SGHNT and CDR2 YYREEE come from the germline V gene (reference sequence). The CDR3 DNA is TGTGCCAGCAGCTTGGGCGGGGACACAGATACGCAGTATTTT. As protein: CASSLGGDTDTQYF.

The CDR3 sequence is CAIRPGGQGEDGYTF. Here the CDR3 DNA reads TGTGCCATCAGGCCCGGGGGACAGGGCGAAGATGGCTACACCTTC. The chain carries TRBV10-3 and TRBJ1-2; 9 nucleotides agree with TRBD1. After removal of 6 bases from V and 6 bases from J, the junction contained 11 bases not matched to a gene. CDR3 length: 15 residues. The germline gives CDR1 ENHRY, CDR2 SYGVKD.

V and J are TRBV6-5 and TRBJ2-6; D gene uncertain. The germline CDR1 and CDR2 sequences are MNHEY and SVGAGI. The CDR3 length is 16 residues. Between the trimmed V and J ends, which lost 0 bases and 2 bases, there was a span of 8 bases. The CDR3 sequence: CASSYSKTPGANVLTF. In DNA form, the CDR3 reads TGTGCCAGCAGTTACTCGAAGACACCTGGGGCCAACGTCCTGACTTTC.

This chain links TRBV14 with TRBJ1-1; possibly TRBD1 for D (5 bases). The CDR3 runs to 13 residues. Trimming removed 2 bases from V and 11 bases from J, with 15 bases in between. Germline V gene sequence: CDR1 SGHDN, CDR2 FVKESK. This CDR3 is CASSQFLRTKAFF. The CDR3 DNA reads as TGTGCCAGCAGCCAATTTCTAAGGACAAAGGCTTTCTTT.

The J gene is TRBJ1-1, the V gene TRBV13, with TRBD1 as a possible D gene (5 bases). CDR1 and CDR2 from the germline V gene are PRHDT and FYEKMQ (reference sequence). V was pared by 5 bases and J by 0 bases, with 13 bases between. The CDR3 runs to 15 residues. CDR3 sequence: CASSLRVTMNTEAFF. For the CDR3, the DNA is TGTGCCAGCAGCCTCAGGGTGACCATGAACACTGAAGCTTTCTTT.

The chain recombines TRBV19 with TRBJ2-7; 7 positions agree with TRBD2. The CDR3 runs 15 residues. The V gene's germline CDR1 is LNHDA and CDR2 SQIVND (reference sequence). The V gene end was trimmed by 5 bases and the J gene end by 3 bases; junction bases not matched to a gene: 10. CDR3 bases: TGTGCCAGTAGTCCATCCCCGGGAGGTAACTACGAGCAGTACTTC. This codes for CASSPSPGGNYEQYF. The variable domain in full, completed from reference TRBV19 and TRBJ2-7, reads DGGITQSPKYLFRKEGQNVTLSCEQNLNHDAMYWYRQDPGQGLRLIYYSQIVNDFQKGDIAEGYSVSREKKESFPLTVTSAQKNPTAFYLCASSPSPGGNYEQYFGPGTRLTVT.

In this sample, this clone turned up once. J is TRBJ2-7 and V is TRBV7-2, with 7 bases lining up with TRBD2. Germline assignment: CDR1 SGHTA and CDR2 FQGNSA. The V and J ends lost 3 bases and 12 bases, in that order; junction bases with no gene match: 11. This CDR3 comprises 13 residues. The CDR3 is CASSFYSGSDSYF. CDR3 DNA sequence: TGTGCCAGCAGCTTTTATAGCGGGTCTGATTCGTACTTC.

The sample holds a few counts of this clone. The chain links TRBV19 to TRBJ1-4; 12 bases are a match to TRBD1. Unmatched junction bases numbered 7, after V lost 10 bases and J lost 13 bases. This CDR3 region has 12 residues. Germline V gives CDR1 LNHDA, CDR2 SQIVND (reference sequence). CDR3 protein: CATGQGARRLFF. CDR3 coding DNA: TGTGCCACGGGACAGGGGGCGCGGCGACTGTTTTTT.

The chain combines TRBV5-1 with TRBJ2-1; possible D gene TRBD1, 5 bases. CDR1 is SGHRS, CDR2 YFSETQ, per germline. CDR3 size: 15 residues. With 6 bases removed from V and 4 bases from J, the gap between germline ends came to 17 bases. CDR3 protein: CASTTESALYNEQFF. CDR3 nucleotides: TGCGCCAGCACGACAGAGTCCGCCTTATACAATGAGCAGTTCTTC.